The clone carrying this T cell receptor (beta chain) was detected only a few times. What it binds is unknown. This sample is drawn from a study of cytomegalovirus exposure and HLA in healthy donors. Study-wide results and limits: Previously analyzed data showed that most TCR beta V segments were productive at a frequency of about 87% or about 30%. Cytomegalovirus-associated TCR beta chains were listed, numbering around 150. A later analysis found that most CMV-associated TCR beta chains appeared HLA-restricted.

Donors showed nominal health when sampled, although they likely had unrecorded immune exposures. The PCR used 60 Vbeta and 13 Jbeta primers. Measured with immunoSEQ multiplex PCR; TCRdb has only the in-frame clones, and not every one. The data show 120,000 to 150,000 clones, roughly 80% seen once. The source is a woman in her thirties or forties in good health and CMV-seropositive. The source material was PBMCs.

In DNA form, the CDR3 reads TGTGCCAGTGAGATGGGGGGGACTGAAGCTTTCTTT. It specifies CASEMGGTEAFF. The chain links TRBV19 to TRBJ1-1; possible D gene TRBD1, 5 bases. This CDR3 contains 12 residues. Germline assignment: CDR1 LNHDA and CDR2 SQIVND (reference sequence). V gave up 8 bases and J gave up 5 bases, with 12 bases separating them.